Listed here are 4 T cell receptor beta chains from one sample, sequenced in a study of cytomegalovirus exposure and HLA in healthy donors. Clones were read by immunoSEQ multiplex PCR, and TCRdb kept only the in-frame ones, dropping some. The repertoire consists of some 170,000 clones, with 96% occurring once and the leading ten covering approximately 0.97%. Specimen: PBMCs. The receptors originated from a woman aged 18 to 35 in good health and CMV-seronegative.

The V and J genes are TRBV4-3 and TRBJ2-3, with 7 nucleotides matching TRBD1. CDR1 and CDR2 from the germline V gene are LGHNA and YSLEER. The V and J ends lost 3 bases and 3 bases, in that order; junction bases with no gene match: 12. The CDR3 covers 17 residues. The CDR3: CASSQTTGFDITDTQYF. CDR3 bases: TGCGCCAGCAGCCAGACGACAGGGTTTGATATAACAGATACGCAGTATTTT.

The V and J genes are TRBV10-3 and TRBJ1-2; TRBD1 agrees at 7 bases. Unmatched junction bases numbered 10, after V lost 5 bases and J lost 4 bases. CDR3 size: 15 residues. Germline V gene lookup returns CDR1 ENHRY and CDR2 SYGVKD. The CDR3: CAISTEPGQIYGYTF. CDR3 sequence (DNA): TGTGCCATCAGTACCGAGCCGGGACAGATCTATGGCTACACCTTC.

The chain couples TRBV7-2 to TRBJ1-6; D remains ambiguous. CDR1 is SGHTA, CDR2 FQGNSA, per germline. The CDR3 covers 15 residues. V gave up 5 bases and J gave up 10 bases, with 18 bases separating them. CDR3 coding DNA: TGTGCCAGCAGCCCCGGGAGGGTTTCTCGGTCACCCCTCCACTTT. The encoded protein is CASSPGRVSRSPLHF. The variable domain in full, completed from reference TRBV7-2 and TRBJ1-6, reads GAGVSQSPSNKVTEKGKDVELRCDPISGHTALYWYRQSLGQGLEFLIYFQGNSAPDKSGLPSDRFSAERTGGSVSTLTIQRTQQEDSAVYLCASSPGRVSRSPLHFGNGTRLTVT.

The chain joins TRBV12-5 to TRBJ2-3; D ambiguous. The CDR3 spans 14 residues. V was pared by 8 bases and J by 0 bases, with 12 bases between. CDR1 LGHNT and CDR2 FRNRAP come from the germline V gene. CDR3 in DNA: TGTGCTAGTACGAACACCTCAAGCACAGATACGCAGTATTTT. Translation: CASTNTSSTDTQYF.